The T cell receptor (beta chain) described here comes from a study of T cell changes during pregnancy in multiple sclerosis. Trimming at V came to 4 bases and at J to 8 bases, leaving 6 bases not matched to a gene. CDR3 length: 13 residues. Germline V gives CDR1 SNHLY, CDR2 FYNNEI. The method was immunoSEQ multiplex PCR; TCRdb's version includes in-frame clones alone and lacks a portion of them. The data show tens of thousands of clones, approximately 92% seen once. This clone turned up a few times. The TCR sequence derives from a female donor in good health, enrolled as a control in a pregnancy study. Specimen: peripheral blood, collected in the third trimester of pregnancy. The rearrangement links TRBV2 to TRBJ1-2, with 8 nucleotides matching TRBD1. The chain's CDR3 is CASSVSGGEGYTF. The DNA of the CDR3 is TGTGCCAGCAGTGTTTCAGGGGGCGAGGGCTACACCTTC.